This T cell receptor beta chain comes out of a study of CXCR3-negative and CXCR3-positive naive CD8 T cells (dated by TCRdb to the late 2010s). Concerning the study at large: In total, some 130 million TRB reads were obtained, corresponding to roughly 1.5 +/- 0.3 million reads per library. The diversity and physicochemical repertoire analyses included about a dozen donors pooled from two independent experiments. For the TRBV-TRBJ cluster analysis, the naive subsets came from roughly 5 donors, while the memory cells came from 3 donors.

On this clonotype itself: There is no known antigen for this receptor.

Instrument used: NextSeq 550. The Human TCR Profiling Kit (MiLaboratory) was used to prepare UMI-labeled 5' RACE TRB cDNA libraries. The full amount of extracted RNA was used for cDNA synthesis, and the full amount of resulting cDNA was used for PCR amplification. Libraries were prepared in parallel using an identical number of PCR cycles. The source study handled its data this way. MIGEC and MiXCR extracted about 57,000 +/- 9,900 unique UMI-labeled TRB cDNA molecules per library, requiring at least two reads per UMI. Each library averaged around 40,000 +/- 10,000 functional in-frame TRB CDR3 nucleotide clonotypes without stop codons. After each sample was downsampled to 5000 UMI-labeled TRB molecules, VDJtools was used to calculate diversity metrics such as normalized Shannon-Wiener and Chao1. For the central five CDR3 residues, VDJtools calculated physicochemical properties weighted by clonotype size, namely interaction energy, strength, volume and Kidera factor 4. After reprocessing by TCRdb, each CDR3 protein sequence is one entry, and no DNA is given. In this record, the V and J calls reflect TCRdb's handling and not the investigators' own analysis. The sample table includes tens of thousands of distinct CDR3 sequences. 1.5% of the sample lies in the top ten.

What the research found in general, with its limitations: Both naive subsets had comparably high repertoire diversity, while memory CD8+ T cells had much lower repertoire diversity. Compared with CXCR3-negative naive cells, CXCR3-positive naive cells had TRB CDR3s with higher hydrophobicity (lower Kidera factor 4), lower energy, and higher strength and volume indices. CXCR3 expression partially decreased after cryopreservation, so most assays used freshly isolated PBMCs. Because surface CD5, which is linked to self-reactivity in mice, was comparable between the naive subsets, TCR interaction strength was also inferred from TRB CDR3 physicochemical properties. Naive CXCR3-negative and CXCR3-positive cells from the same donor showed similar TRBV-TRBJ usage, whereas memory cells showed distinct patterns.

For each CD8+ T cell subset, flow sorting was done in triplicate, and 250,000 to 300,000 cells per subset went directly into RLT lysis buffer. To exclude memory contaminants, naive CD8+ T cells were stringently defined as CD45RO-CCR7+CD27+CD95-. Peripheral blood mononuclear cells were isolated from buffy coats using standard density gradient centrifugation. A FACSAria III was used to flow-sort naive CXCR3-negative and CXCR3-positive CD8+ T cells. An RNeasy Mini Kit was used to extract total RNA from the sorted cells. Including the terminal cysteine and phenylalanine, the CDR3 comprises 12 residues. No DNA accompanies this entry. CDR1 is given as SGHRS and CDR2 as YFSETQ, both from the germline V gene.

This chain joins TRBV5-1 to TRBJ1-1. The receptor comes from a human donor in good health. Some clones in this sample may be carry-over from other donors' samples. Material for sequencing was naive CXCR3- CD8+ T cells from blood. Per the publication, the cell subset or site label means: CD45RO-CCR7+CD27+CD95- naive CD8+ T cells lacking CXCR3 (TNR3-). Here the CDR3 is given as CASSQGGTEAFF.